Following are 7 T cell receptor beta chains from one sample sequenced in a study of radiation and T cells in renal cell carcinoma. The table came from immunoSEQ multiplex PCR; TCRdb's copy has only in-frame clones and leaves some out. This sample has roughly 14,000 clones; 56% occur once, and the top ten carry about 10%. Noted treatment: treatment-naive control, cytoreductive nephrectomy. The source material was tumor tissue, sampled from a patient whose treatment was nephrectomy without radiotherapy. The receptors originated from a man over 45 with renal cell carcinoma.

The chain employs TRBV9 and TRBJ2-3; 9 bases fit TRBD2. The CDR3 extends over 15 amino acids. Germline V CDR1 and CDR2: SGDLS, YYNGEE. V trimming: 3 bases; J trimming: 2 bases; junction bases outside the gene matches: 4. The CDR3 is CASSATSGYTDTQYF. DNA for the CDR3: TGTGCCAGCAGCGCGACTAGCGGTTACACAGATACGCAGTATTTT.

The J gene is TRBJ2-5, the V gene TRBV9; the D is unclear. CDR1 and CDR2 (germline): SGDLS, YYNGEE. V was pared by 0 bases and J by 0 bases, with 9 bases between. This CDR3 has 15 amino acids. The CDR3 loop is CASSVDGTYQETQYF. In DNA, the CDR3 is TGTGCCAGCAGCGTAGACGGAACGTACCAAGAGACCCAGTACTTC.

The chain carries TRBV27 and TRBJ1-4; D not certain. Germline V gene lookup returns CDR1 MNHEY and CDR2 SMNVEV (reference sequence). This CDR3 has 13 amino acids. Trimming pared 2 bases from V and 6 bases from J, leaving 7 bases between. The CDR3 loop is CASSLGRDEKLFF. The CDR3 bases are TGTGCCAGCAGTTTAGGCCGGGATGAAAAACTGTTTTTT. The whole variable domain, remainder taken from reference TRBV27 and TRBJ1-4, is EAQVTQNPRYLITVTGKKLTVTCSQNMNHEYMSWYRQDPGLGLRQIYYSMNVEVTDKGDVPEGYKVSRKEKRNFPLILESPSPNQTSLYFCASSLGRDEKLFFGSGTQLSVL.

This clone was seen a handful of times. The chain recombines TRBV5-6 with TRBJ1-5, with D tentatively TRBD1 (5 bases). Germline assignment: CDR1 SGHDT and CDR2 YYEEEE. CDR3 size: 15 residues. Trimming took 0 bases from V and 3 from J, leaving 10 bases between them. The CDR3 loop is CASSLDQGLNQPQHF. CDR3 DNA: TGTGCCAGCAGCTTGGACCAGGGACTCAATCAGCCCCAGCATTTT.

This clone has just one count. The chain has TRBV29-1 and TRBJ2-7; D is unresolved. V lost 3 bases, J lost 3 bases, and 6 bases lay in between. The germline gives CDR1 SQVTM, CDR2 ANQGSEA. There are 11 residues in the CDR3. CDR3 nucleotides: TGCAGCGTTGAGGGGAACTACGAGCAGTACTTC. Its translation: CSVEGNYEQYF.

The chain is built from TRBV30 and TRBJ1-1, with D possibly matching TRBD1 (5 bases). Trimming took 5 bases from V and 4 from J, leaving 17 bases between them. The CDR3 has 14 amino acids. Germline CDR1 and CDR2: GTSNPN and SVGIG (reference sequence). In DNA form, the CDR3 reads TGTGCCTGGTCTCCGGGACTAGCTCTCACTGAAGCTTTCTTT. Translation gives CAWSPGLALTEAFF.

The gene calls are TRBV6-4 and TRBJ2-3; TRBD2 is a possible D gene (6 bases). V lost 4 bases and J lost 6, with 11 bases in between. CDR3 length: 13 residues. Germline V lookup: CDR1 MRHNA, CDR2 SNTAGT. CDR3 protein: CASSGGAEDTQYF. CDR3 DNA: TGTGCCAGCAGTGGCGGGGCAGAGGATACGCAGTATTTT.